This passage covers 27 T cell receptor beta chains from one sample sequenced in a study of read filtering for tumor transcriptome and immune sequencing. From approximately 400 ng of RNA, a library with molecular barcoded alpha/delta and beta/gamma adaptors was made. Via MiXCR, TCRdb re-called the reads, giving one row per CDR3 protein. The sample records roughly 25,000 distinct CDR3 sequences, around 15% being singletons. Input material: a population of CD138-negative cells sorted from bone marrow. The origin of the receptors is a donor aged 40 or over with multiple myeloma.

This clonotype was observed a few times. This rearrangement joins TRBV20-1 to TRBJ2-2; 9 positions agree with TRBD1. The CDR3 has 16 amino acids. CDR1 and CDR2 (germline): DFQATT, SNEGSKA (reference sequence). Trimming took 2 bases from V and 5 from J; bases not matched to a gene: 9. Here the CDR3 reads CSARPPLGQGTGELFF. The DNA of the CDR3 is TGCAGTGCTAGACCCCCCCTCGGACAGGGGACCGGGGAGCTGTTTTTT.

This clonotype was detected ten times or more. This chain uses TRBV5-1 with TRBJ2-7, with TRBD2 as a possible D gene (6 bases). Germline assignment: CDR1 SGHRS and CDR2 YFSETQ. The CDR3 has 14 residues. V shed 1 base and J shed 1 base, with 9 bases lying between them. The CDR3 bases are TGCGCCAGCAGCTTGCCTAGCGTTTCCTACGAGCAGTACTTC. Protein: CASSLPSVSYEQYF.

This clonotype has at least ten counts. The V call is TRBV29-1, the J call TRBJ2-2; TRBD1 is a possible D gene (6 bases). The germline gives CDR1 SQVTM, CDR2 ANQGSEA. The CDR3 runs to 14 residues. V lost 6 bases and J 5 bases, leaving 16 bases between the germline ends. CDR3 protein: CSVVKIQGTGELFF. The CDR3 DNA follows: TGCAGCGTCGTGAAAATACAGGGAACCGGGGAGCTGTTTTTT.

This clonotype was picked up many times. This chain links TRBV29-1 with TRBJ2-5; 15 bases fit TRBD2. The germline V gene encodes CDR1 SQVTM and CDR2 ANQGSEA. The CDR3 runs 15 residues. Trimming at V came to 5 bases and at J to 5 bases, leaving 6 bases not matched to a gene. CDR3 residues: CSVTGLAGGGETQYF. In DNA form, the CDR3 reads TGCAGCGTTACGGGACTAGCGGGAGGAGGTGAGACCCAGTACTTC.

In its sample, this clonotype is medium-sized. The rearrangement links TRBV20-1 to TRBJ2-1, with 13 bases lining up with TRBD2. This CDR3 has 14 amino acids. V shed 5 bases and J 10 bases; nucleotides not matched to a gene: 8. Germline CDR1 is DFQATT and CDR2 is SNEGSKA (reference sequence). This chain's CDR3 is CSAGTSGGVGEQFF. CDR3 coding DNA: TGCAGTGCTGGAACTAGCGGGGGGGTAGGAGAGCAGTTCTTC.

This clonotype was seen many times. The genes are TRBV12-3 or TRBV12-4 and TRBJ2-3; tentatively, D is TRBD2 (5 bases). The germline V and J ends were trimmed by 2 bases and 8 bases, with 14 bases remaining between them. This CDR3 has 14 amino acids. CDR3 in amino acids: CASSLSALVGTQYF. CDR3 DNA sequence: TGTGCCAGCAGTTTAAGCGCACTAGTGGGTACGCAGTATTTT.

This clonotype was observed a handful of times. The chain carries TRBV28 and TRBJ2-1; 8 bases map to TRBD1. Per germline, CDR1 MDHEN and CDR2 SYDVKM. The CDR3 totals 18 residues. The junction had 12 bases not matched to a gene; V was cut back by 1 base and J by 4 bases. CDR3 region: CASSLYGLGQGSYNEQFF. CDR3 DNA sequence: TGTGCCAGCAGTTTATACGGGCTCGGACAGGGAAGTTACAATGAGCAGTTCTTC. The whole variable domain, filled in from reference TRBV28 and TRBJ2-1, reads DVKVTQSSRYLVKRTGEKVFLECVQDMDHENMFWYRQDPGLGLRLIYFSYDVKMKEKGDIPEGYSVSREKKERFSLILESASTNQTSMYLCASSLYGLGQGSYNEQFFGPGTRLTVL.

This clonotype was seen more than once but under ten times. This may arise from a read error, as a much more abundant clone is one base away. The rearrangement uses TRBV4-1 and TRBJ1-6, with 7 nucleotides matching TRBD1. Germline values: CDR1 MGHRA, CDR2 YSYEKL. The CDR3 has 16 amino acids. V was clipped by 1 base and J by 11 bases; unmatched bases: 11. DNA for the CDR3: TGCGCCAGCAGCCAAGCCCCGACAGGGATACAGCCACCCCTCCACTTT. It encodes CASSQAPTGIQPPLHF.

This clonotype was observed at least ten times. The CDR3 sequence is CAWSPSDTQYF. DNA of the CDR3: TGTGCCTGGAGTCCGTCAGATACGCAGTATTTT. The chain joins TRBV30 to TRBJ2-3; no reliable D call. Trimming took 2 bases from V and 4 from J, leaving 4 bases between them. The germline V gene has CDR1 GTSNPN and CDR2 SVGIG (reference sequence). The CDR3 totals 11 residues.

The chain couples TRBV3-1 to TRBJ2-7; either TRBD1 or TRBD2 may fit D (5 bases each). Deletions cut 1 base from V and 5 bases from J, with 15 bases between. Germline CDR1 LGHDT, CDR2 YNNKEL (reference sequence). CDR3 length equals 15 residues. The CDR3 nucleotides are TGTGCCAGCAGCCAAGTTTTGGGGGTGAGAAACGAGCAGTACTTC. Its translation: CASSQVLGVRNEQYF.

This clonotype was observed many times. Relative to the germline gene, one junction end is altered; a read error may explain this. The rearrangement uses TRBV27 and TRBJ1-2; the D gene is possibly TRBD1 (5 bases). The germline V gene has CDR1 MNHEY and CDR2 SMNVEV (reference sequence). The CDR3 length is 15 residues. The CDR3 here is CASTQQMGRGYGYAF. In nucleotides, the CDR3 is TGTGCCAGCACCCAACAGATGGGGAGGGGCTATGGCTACGCCTTC.

This clonotype was counted many times. The chain links TRBV2 to TRBJ2-4, with D perhaps being TRBD1 or TRBD2 (6 bases each). Germline lookup yields CDR1 SNHLY and CDR2 FYNNEI. The CDR3 is 15 amino acids. V lost 9 bases and J 7 bases, leaving 22 bases between the germline ends. CDR3 amino acids: CASLLTPGASNIQYF. The DNA of the CDR3 is TGTGCCAGTCTGCTAACTCCGGGGGCTTCTAACATTCAGTACTTC. The complete variable domain, with remaining parts taken from reference TRBV2 and TRBJ2-4, reads EPEVTQTPSHQVTQMGQEVILRCVPISNHLYFYWYRQILGQKVEFLVSFYNNEISEKSEIFDDQFSVERPDGSNFTLKIRSTKLEDSAMYFCASLLTPGASNIQYFGAGTRLSVL.

About this clonotype: No conserved phenylalanine or tryptophan ends this CDR3, so it is likely a read error. The V call is TRBV20-1, the J call TRBJ2-3; D perhaps matches TRBD1 (5 bases). V was trimmed by 5 bases and J by 2 bases, leaving 14 bases between them. The CDR3 loop spans 14 amino acids. Looked up from germline, CDR1 is DFQATT and CDR2 is SNEGSKA (reference sequence). CDR3 coding DNA: TGCAGTGCTCAGGGCCTGACCCTCACAGATACGCAGTATTCT. Its translation: CSAQGLTLTDTQYS.

This clonotype was recorded at least ten times. The chain couples TRBV5-1 to TRBJ2-1, with 8 bases that match TRBD2. Germline V CDR1 and CDR2: SGHRS, YFSETQ. CDR3 length: 15 residues. After removal of 0 bases from V and 9 bases from J, the junction contained 8 bases not matched to a gene. CDR3 region: CASSLAREGRGEQFF. The CDR3 region has the DNA TGCGCCAGCAGCTTGGCCCGGGAGGGCCGGGGTGAGCAGTTCTTC.

As for this clonotype: With a far larger clone one base away, a read error is the likely cause. The chain couples TRBV12-3 or TRBV12-4 to TRBJ2-1; 12 nucleotides agree with TRBD2. The CDR3 covers 14 residues. CDR3 DNA: TGTGCCAGCAGTTCTAGCGGGAGGGCCCTTGAGCAGCTCTTC. This translates into CASSSSGRALEQLF.

This clonotype was detected ten times or more. This chain connects TRBV2 to TRBJ2-1, with D maybe TRBD2 (6 bases). The germline V and J ends were trimmed by 6 bases and 6 bases, with 12 bases remaining between them. Germline V gives CDR1 SNHLY, CDR2 FYNNEI. The CDR3 spans 13 residues. CDR3 protein: CASSSTRSNEQFF. The CDR3 nucleotides are TGTGCCAGCAGCTCGACTAGAAGCAATGAGCAGTTCTTC.

In this sample, this clonotype turned up many times. The chain is built from TRBV5-1 and TRBJ2-1; 14 nucleotides agree with TRBD2. This CDR3 is 20 amino acids long. V shed 4 bases and J 1 base; nucleotides not matched to a gene: 13. Germline-derived CDR1 and CDR2 are SGHRS and YFSETQ. This chain's CDR3 is CASSRKVATSGRASYNEQFF. The DNA of the CDR3 is TGCGCCAGCAGCCGGAAGGTAGCGACTAGCGGGAGGGCTTCCTACAATGAGCAGTTCTTC.

Of note for this clonotype: An end of the junction differs from the germline gene, which may be a read error. V usage is TRBV5-1 and J usage is TRBJ1-4; 12 bases align to TRBD1. Germline CDR1 reads SGHRS; CDR2 reads YFSETQ. The CDR3 consists of 17 residues. This CDR3 is CASIPRDRGLINVKLFF. As DNA, the CDR3 is TGCGCCAGCATCCCACGGGACAGGGGGCTCATTAATGTAAAACTGTTTTTT.

Worth noting for this clonotype: This may arise from a read error, as a much more abundant clone is one base away. The genes are TRBV29-1 and TRBJ2-5, with D perhaps matching TRBD1 (6 bases). Germline assignment: CDR1 SQVTM and CDR2 ANQGSEA. CDR3 length: 13 amino acids. This CDR3 is CSAINRVQETQHF. CDR3 DNA: TGCAGCGCCATCAACAGGGTCCAAGAGACCCAGCACTTC.

With respect to this clonotype: A much more abundant neighbour one base away suggests this may be a read error. The chain employs TRBV7-9 and TRBJ1-1, with D perhaps matching TRBD1 (6 bases). The CDR3 has 15 amino acids. The germline CDR1 and CDR2 sequences are SEHNR and FQNEAQ (reference sequence). CDR3 sequence reads: CVSSLVAGANTEAFF. CDR3 coding DNA: TGTGTCAGCAGCTTAGTGGCAGGGGCAAACACTGAAGCTTTCTTT.

This clonotype was detected ten times or more. This chain joins TRBV19 and TRBJ1-5; no firm D call. Germline-derived CDR1 and CDR2 are LNHDA and SQIVND (reference sequence). V shed 10 bases and J shed 0 bases, with 13 bases lying between them. This CDR3 contains 14 residues. The CDR3 reads CATRGGNSNQPQHF. The CDR3 nucleotides are TGTGCCACCCGTGGCGGGAATAGCAATCAGCCCCAGCATTTT. Looking up the rest from reference TRBV19 and TRBJ1-5 gives the full variable domain: DGGITQSPKYLFRKEGQNVTLSCEQNLNHDAMYWYRQDPGQGLRLIYYSQIVNDFQKGDIAEGYSVSREKKESFPLTVTSAQKNPTAFYLCATRGGNSNQPQHFGDGTRLSIL.

This clonotype has a count of ten or more. The chain employs TRBV7-9 and TRBJ1-1, with D unresolved. Germline loops: CDR1 SEHNR, CDR2 FQNEAQ (reference sequence). The CDR3 is 13 residues long. The V gene lost 5 bases and the J gene lost 1 base, with 8 bases spanning the gap. CDR3 region: CASSPQENTEAFF. In nucleotides, the CDR3 is TGTGCCAGCAGCCCCCAAGAGAACACTGAAGCTTTCTTT. Looking up the rest from reference TRBV7-9 and TRBJ1-1 gives the full variable domain: DTGVSQNPRHKITKRGQNVTFRCDPISEHNRLYWYRQTLGQGPEFLTYFQNEAQLEKSRLLSDRFSAERPKGSFSTLEIQRTEQGDSAMYLCASSPQENTEAFFGQGTRLTVV.

The chain links TRBV12-3 or TRBV12-4 to TRBJ2-3; 11 nucleotides line up with TRBD2. The CDR3 loop spans 13 amino acids. Germline trimming cut 6 bases from V and 7 bases from J; bases unmatched to any gene: 3. Here the CDR3 DNA reads TGTGCCAGCAGCCCTAGCGGGAGGTATACGCAGTATTTT. As protein: CASSPSGRYTQYF.

This clonotype was seen ten or more times. The CDR3 DNA sequence: TGTGCCACCAGTGATTTGGCAGTCGGGGGGCGGAATGAGCAGTTCTTC. It is translated as CATSDLAVGGRNEQFF. The chain uses TRBV24-1 and TRBJ2-1, with D perhaps TRBD2 (7 bases). With 0 bases removed from V and 7 bases from J, the gap between germline ends came to 15 bases. From germline, CDR1 is KGHDR and CDR2 SFDVKD. The CDR3 runs to 16 residues.

This clonotype has more than one count but fewer than ten. The V and J genes are TRBV7-9 and TRBJ2-4; D gene uncertain. With 5 bases removed from V and 7 bases from J, the gap between germline ends came to 21 bases. Germline V gene lookup returns CDR1 SEHNR and CDR2 FQNEAQ (reference sequence). This CDR3 comprises 16 residues. The CDR3 coding sequence is TGTGCCAGCAGCGCACCTGATGAGTTAGGCCGGAACATTCAGTACTTC. Encoded protein: CASSAPDELGRNIQYF.

Many counts were recorded for this clonotype. V usage is TRBV12-3 or TRBV12-4 and J usage is TRBJ2-7, with 9 bases identical to TRBD2. The ends lost 2 bases at V and 11 bases at J; junction bases unmatched: 7. The CDR3 sequence is 13 residues long. The CDR3 DNA sequence: TGTGCCAGCAGTTTATTAGCGGGAGTTGGGGAGTACTTC. Translated: CASSLLAGVGEYF.

This clonotype occurred a few times. The gene calls are TRBV11-2 and TRBJ2-1, with TRBD2 matching over 10 bases. Germline CDR1 SGHAT, CDR2 FQNNGV. The junction had 5 bases not matched to a gene; V was cut back by 5 bases and J by 4 bases. The CDR3 consists of 15 residues. The CDR3 region has the DNA TGTGCCAGCAGCCCACTAGCGGGACCTTACAATGAGCAGTTCTTC. Amino acids: CASSPLAGPYNEQFF. Based on the CDR3 plus reference TRBV11-2 and TRBJ2-1, the full variable domain is EAGVAQSPRYKIIEKRQSVAFWCNPISGHATLYWYQQILGQGPKLLIQFQNNGVVDDSQLPKDRFSAERLKGVDSTLKIQPAKLEDSAVYLCASSPLAGPYNEQFFGPGTRLTVL.